This TCR beta chain was profiled in a study of blood T cell repertoires in COVID-19. Study-wide context: Samples of COVID-19 (acute and convalescent) were obtained from the United States, Italy and Spain.

TCRdb keeps only in-frame clones here, not all; method: immunoSEQ multiplex PCR. The sample holds some 41,000 clones, roughly nine tenths seen once. This CDR3 is 13 amino acids long. Germline lookup yields CDR1 SNHLY and CDR2 FYNNEI. The V segment lost 6 bases and the J segment 11 bases; nucleotides outside the gene matches: 6. The specimen sequenced was peripheral blood. The J gene is TRBJ2-1, the V gene TRBV2, with 11 positions matching TRBD2. This TCR derives from a woman in her thirties in a cohort sampled during active COVID-19. CDR3 residues: CASRGGTSGQQFF. For the CDR3, the DNA is TGTGCCAGCAGGGGCGGGACTAGCGGACAGCAGTTCTTC.